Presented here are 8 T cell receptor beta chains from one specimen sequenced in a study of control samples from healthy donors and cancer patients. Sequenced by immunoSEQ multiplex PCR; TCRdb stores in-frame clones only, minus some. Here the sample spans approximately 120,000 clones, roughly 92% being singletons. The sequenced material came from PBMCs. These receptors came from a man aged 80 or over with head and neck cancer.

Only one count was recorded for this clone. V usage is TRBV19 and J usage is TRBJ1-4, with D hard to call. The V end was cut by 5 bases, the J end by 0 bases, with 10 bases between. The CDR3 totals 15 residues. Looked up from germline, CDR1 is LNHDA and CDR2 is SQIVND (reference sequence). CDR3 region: CASSWWDATNEKLFF. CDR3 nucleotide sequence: TGTGCCAGTAGTTGGTGGGATGCAACTAATGAAAAACTGTTTTTT. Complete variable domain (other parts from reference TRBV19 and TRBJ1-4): DGGITQSPKYLFRKEGQNVTLSCEQNLNHDAMYWYRQDPGQGLRLIYYSQIVNDFQKGDIAEGYSVSREKKESFPLTVTSAQKNPTAFYLCASSWWDATNEKLFFGSGTQLSVL.

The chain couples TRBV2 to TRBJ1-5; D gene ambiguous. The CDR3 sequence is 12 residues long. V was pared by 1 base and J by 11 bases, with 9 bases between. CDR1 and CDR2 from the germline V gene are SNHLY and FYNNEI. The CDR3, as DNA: TGTGCCAGCAGTGAAGGTCCGCAGACCCAGCATTTT. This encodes CASSEGPQTQHF.

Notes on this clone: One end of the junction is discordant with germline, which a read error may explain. CDR3 loop: CASSLAAQALF. The CDR3 region has the DNA TGTGCCAGCAGCTTAGCGGCTCAGGCGCTTTTT. The rearrangement links TRBV5-8 to TRBJ1-3; D is unresolved. Germline values: CDR1 SGHTS, CDR2 YDEGEE. The CDR3 is 11 amino acids. Drawing the rest from reference TRBV5-8 and TRBJ1-3, the complete variable domain is EAGVTQSPTHLIKTRGQQATLRCSPISGHTSVYWYQQALGLGLQFLLWYDEGEERNRGNFPPRFSGRQFPNYSSELNVNALELEDSALYLCASSLAAQALFGEGSWLTVV.

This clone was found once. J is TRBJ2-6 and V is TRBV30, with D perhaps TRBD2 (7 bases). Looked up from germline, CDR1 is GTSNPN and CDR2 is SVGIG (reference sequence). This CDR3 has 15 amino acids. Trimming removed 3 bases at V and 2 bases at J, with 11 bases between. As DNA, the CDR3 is TGTGCCTGGAGGGCGGGGGCCCCTGGGGCCAACGTCCTGACTTTC. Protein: CAWRAGAPGANVLTF.

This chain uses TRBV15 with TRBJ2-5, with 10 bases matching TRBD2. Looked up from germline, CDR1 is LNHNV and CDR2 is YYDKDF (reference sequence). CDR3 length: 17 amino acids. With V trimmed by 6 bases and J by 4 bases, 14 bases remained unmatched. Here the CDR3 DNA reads TGTGCCACCAGGCGGGGGGAAGTTAGCGGGGGGATAGAGACCCAGTACTTC. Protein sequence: CATRRGEVSGGIETQYF.

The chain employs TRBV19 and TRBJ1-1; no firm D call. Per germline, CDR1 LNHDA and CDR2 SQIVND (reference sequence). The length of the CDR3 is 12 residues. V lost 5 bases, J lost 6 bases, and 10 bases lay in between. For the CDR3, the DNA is TGTGCCAGTAGTCCGGTTGACTCTGAAGCTTTCTTT. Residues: CASSPVDSEAFF.

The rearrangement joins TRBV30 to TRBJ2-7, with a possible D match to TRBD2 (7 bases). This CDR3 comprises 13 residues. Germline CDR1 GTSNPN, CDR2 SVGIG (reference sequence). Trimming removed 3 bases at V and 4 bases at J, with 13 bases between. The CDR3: CAWSFAGAYEQYF. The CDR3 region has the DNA TGTGCCTGGAGCTTTGCGGGGGCTTACGAGCAGTACTTC. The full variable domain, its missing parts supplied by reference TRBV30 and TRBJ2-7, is SQTIHQWPATLVQPVGSPLSLECTVEGTSNPNLYWYRQAAGRGLQLLFYSVGIGQISSEVPQNLSASRPQDRQFILSSKKLLLSDSGFYLCAWSFAGAYEQYFGPGTRLTVT.

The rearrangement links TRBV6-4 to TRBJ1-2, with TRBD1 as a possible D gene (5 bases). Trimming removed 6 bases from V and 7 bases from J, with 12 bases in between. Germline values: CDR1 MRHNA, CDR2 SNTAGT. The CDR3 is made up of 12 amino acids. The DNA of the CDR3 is TGTGCCAGCAGGGCCAGGGACCCTGGCTACACCTTC. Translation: CASRARDPGYTF.